This T cell receptor beta chain comes out of a study of shared clonotypes between healthy human individuals. CD45RA+ naive and CD45RA-negative memory subsets were separated from CD4+ cells. Original methodology: Filtering differed since immunoSEQ provided only junctions, with no quality scores. Some clones are missing from TCRdb's copy, which holds only in-frame ones; the method was immunoSEQ multiplex PCR. V, J and clone size are taken as reported in that table, and D and trimming were inferred from the DNA itself. This sample has 2,500,000 or so clones, with about 90% found just once. This TCR derives from a man aged 18 to 30 in good health. Some clones in this sample may be carry-over from other donors' samples. Sequencing was performed on naive CD4+ T cells from PBMCs. Subset specified: CD45RA+ positively selected.

DNA of the CDR3: TGTGCCAGCAGTGAACGGGCCTACAATGAGCAGTTCTTC. This codes for CASSERAYNEQFF. J is TRBJ2-1 and V is TRBV2; D gene ambiguous. V lost 2 bases and J 2 bases, leaving 4 bases between the germline ends. This CDR3 spans 13 amino acids. Germline V gene data show CDR1 as SNHLY and CDR2 as FYNNEI.